This TCR beta chain comes out of a study of cytomegalovirus exposure and HLA in healthy donors. Study-wide results and caveats: No immune exposure information besides CMV serostatus was available.

This CDR3 has 15 residues. V shed 4 bases, J shed 5 bases, and the junction held 6 bases outside the gene matches. CDR1 and CDR2 (germline): SGHTA, FQGTGA. In the PCR, 60 Vbeta and 13 Jbeta primers were used. Some clones are missing from TCRdb's copy, which holds only in-frame ones; the method was immunoSEQ multiplex PCR. The profile covers approximately 82,000 clones, with around 9.1% appearing a single time and approximately 23% taken by the ten largest. About this clone: Antigen unknown.

The sample was PBMCs. The source is a man in his sixties in good health and CMV-seropositive. V usage is TRBV7-3 and J usage is TRBJ2-2; 8 bases agree with TRBD2. Written as DNA, the CDR3 is TGTGCCAGCAGCTCGGGAGGGCCGGAGACCGGGGAGCTGTTTTTT. Translated: CASSSGGPETGELFF.